These 29 T cell receptor beta chains originate from one sample sequenced in a study of blood T cell repertoires in COVID-19. Measured with immunoSEQ multiplex PCR; TCRdb has only the in-frame clones, and not every one. Of 180,000 or so clones listed, around four fifths are singletons. The sample consisted of PBMCs or T cells enriched from blood (not recorded which). The receptors shown here come from a woman aged 55 to 70 who had recovered from COVID-19.

The chain is built from TRBV5-4 and TRBJ2-7, with D maybe TRBD1 (5 bases). V was trimmed by 4 bases and J by 3 bases, leaving 14 bases between them. CDR1 is SGHNT and CDR2 is YYREEE in the germline V gene (reference sequence). This CDR3 region has 14 residues. The CDR3 is CASSVNQGFYEQYF. The DNA of the CDR3 is TGTGCCAGCAGCGTGAACCAGGGTTTCTACGAGCAGTACTTC.

This rearrangement joins TRBV9 to TRBJ2-5, with TRBD1 matching over 11 bases. This CDR3 region has 16 residues. V shed 0 bases, J shed 5 bases, and the junction held 6 bases outside the gene matches. Germline V gives CDR1 SGDLS, CDR2 YYNGEE. As DNA, the CDR3 is TGTGCCAGCAGCGTAGGAGGACAGGGGGCCAGGGAGACCCAGTACTTC. Translating gives CASSVGGQGARETQYF. Complete variable domain (other parts from reference TRBV9 and TRBJ2-5): DSGVTQTPKHLITATGQRVTLRCSPRSGDLSVYWYQQSLDQGLQFLIQYYNGEERAKGNILERFSAQQFPDLHSELNLSSLELGDSALYFCASSVGGQGARETQYFGPGTRLLVL.

This clone appeared once. The genes are TRBV3-1 (or the pseudogene TRBV3-2) and TRBJ1-1; D is unresolved. V lost 4 bases, J lost 6 bases, and 15 bases lay in between. The CDR3 spans 14 residues. The germline V gene has CDR1 LGHDT and CDR2 YNNKEL (reference sequence). CDR3 region: CASSPAGVTAEAFF. The DNA of the CDR3 is TGTGCCAGCAGCCCCGCCGGAGTTACCGCTGAAGCTTTCTTT.

This clone was counted a single time. This chain joins TRBV7-2 and TRBJ2-1; 11 nucleotides agree with TRBD2. Looked up from germline, CDR1 is SGHTA and CDR2 is FQGNSA. The ends lost 6 bases at V and 1 base at J; junction bases unmatched: 2. This CDR3 is 15 amino acids long. CDR3 protein: CASRTSGGSYNEQFF. The CDR3, as DNA: TGTGCCAGCAGAACTAGCGGGGGATCCTACAATGAGCAGTTCTTC.

The V gene is TRBV6-5, the J gene TRBJ2-5, with 9 nucleotides matching TRBD1. The CDR3 extends over 15 amino acids. V shed 6 bases, J shed 1 base, and the junction held 6 bases outside the gene matches. From germline, CDR1 is MNHEY and CDR2 SVGAGI. The chain's CDR3 is CASRRDRVGQETQYF. The CDR3 bases are TGTGCCAGCAGGAGGGACAGGGTGGGCCAAGAGACCCAGTACTTC.

The chain combines TRBV28 with TRBJ2-1, with TRBD2 matching over 9 bases. The CDR3 sequence is 14 residues long. V lost 6 bases and J lost 7; bases outside the gene matches: 7. Germline-derived CDR1 and CDR2 are MDHEN and SYDVKM. The CDR3 here is CASRTGTSFNEQFF. CDR3 in DNA: TGTGCCAGCAGGACCGGGACTAGCTTTAATGAGCAGTTCTTC.

V and J are TRBV2 and TRBJ1-5; D gene uncertain. The CDR3 has 14 residues. Germline V gives CDR1 SNHLY, CDR2 FYNNEI. Trimming stripped 5 bases from V and 4 bases from J, with 12 bases between. The CDR3 spells CASSPGLTNQPQHF. As DNA, the CDR3 is TGTGCCAGCAGTCCTGGACTGACGAATCAGCCCCAGCATTTT.

The CDR3 bases are TGTGCCAGCAGTGGCCCGGGGACAGCCCATCAGCCCCAGCATTTT. It encodes CASSGPGTAHQPQHF. The chain uses TRBV28 and TRBJ1-5; TRBD1 aligns across 7 bases. The germline V gene has CDR1 MDHEN and CDR2 SYDVKM. J was trimmed by 5 bases and V by 5 bases; bases with no gene match: 9. The CDR3 runs to 15 residues. Complete variable domain (other parts from reference TRBV28 and TRBJ1-5): DVKVTQSSRYLVKRTGEKVFLECVQDMDHENMFWYRQDPGLGLRLIYFSYDVKMKEKGDIPEGYSVSREKKERFSLILESASTNQTSMYLCASSGPGTAHQPQHFGDGTRLSIL.

The chain couples TRBV27 to TRBJ2-2; 9 nucleotides align to TRBD2. This CDR3 is 15 amino acids long. With V trimmed by 2 bases and J by 4 bases, 2 bases remained unmatched. Germline V CDR1 and CDR2: MNHEY, SMNVEV (reference sequence). In DNA, the CDR3 is TGTGCCAGCAGTTTAGGGCGGGAGGGCACCGGGGAGCTGTTTTTT. Protein product: CASSLGREGTGELFF.

The rearrangement joins TRBV19 to TRBJ1-2; TRBD1 is a possible D gene (5 bases). This CDR3 is 13 amino acids long. Germline CDR1 reads LNHDA; CDR2 reads SQIVND (reference sequence). Between the trimmed V and J ends, which lost 3 bases and 6 bases, there was a span of 11 bases. CDR3 region: CASSMRTPDGYTF. The CDR3 DNA follows: TGTGCCAGTAGTATGAGGACACCCGATGGCTACACCTTC.

V gene TRBV24-1 combines with J gene TRBJ2-5; TRBD1 aligns across 8 bases. This CDR3 is built from 15 residues. V was pared by 4 bases and J by 5 bases, with 8 bases of the junction left unmatched. CDR1 is KGHDR and CDR2 is SFDVKD in the germline V gene. The CDR3 nucleotides are TGTGCCACCAGTGACGGACAGGGAGTTCGGGAGACCCAGTACTTC. It codes for CATSDGQGVRETQYF.

This chain's CDR3 is CASSTPGTAYGYTF. The CDR3 region has the DNA TGTGCCAGCAGCACGCCTGGGACAGCGTATGGCTACACCTTC. The V call is TRBV5-6, the J call TRBJ1-2, with 7 bases aligning to TRBD1. This CDR3 has 14 residues. The V and J ends lost 4 bases and 5 bases, in that order; junction bases with no gene match: 8. CDR1 SGHDT and CDR2 YYEEEE come from the germline V gene.

The chain couples TRBV5-1 to TRBJ2-1; 10 nucleotides agree with TRBD2. The J segment lost 8 bases and the V segment lost 6 bases, leaving 11 bases of the junction unmatched. Looked up from germline, CDR1 is SGHRS and CDR2 is YFSETQ. CDR3 size: 15 residues. Written as DNA, the CDR3 is TGCGCCAGCACGATGGGACTAGCGAGGAAGGATGAGCAGTTCTTC. Translation gives CASTMGLARKDEQFF.

V is TRBV2 and J is TRBJ2-3, with a possible D match to TRBD2 (5 bases). The V end lost 4 bases, the J end lost 4 bases, and 6 bases lay between the germline ends. The germline gives CDR1 SNHLY, CDR2 FYNNEI. The CDR3 is made up of 12 amino acids. In DNA form, the CDR3 reads TGTGCCAGCAGTGGGGGAGCAGATACGCAGTATTTT. Residues: CASSGGADTQYF.

This chain joins TRBV18 and TRBJ1-1; weak D call: TRBD1 (6 bases). Trimming left V 0 bases short and J 11 bases short, with 19 bases between. The length of the CDR3 is 15 residues. Germline lookup yields CDR1 KGHSH and CDR2 LQKENI. The CDR3 region is CASSPPMSRGLDAFF. The CDR3 DNA is TGTGCCAGCTCACCACCTATGTCCAGGGGATTGGATGCTTTCTTT.

The chain carries TRBV7-9 and TRBJ1-6; D unclear. With 5 bases removed from V and 0 bases from J, the gap between germline ends came to 5 bases. The CDR3 contains 14 residues. Germline V gene lookup returns CDR1 SEHNR and CDR2 FQNEAQ (reference sequence). The chain's CDR3 is CASSRSSYNSPLHF. In DNA form, the CDR3 reads TGTGCCAGCAGCCGGAGCTCCTATAATTCACCCCTCCACTTT.

This clone showed up just once. The J gene is TRBJ2-2, the V gene TRBV3-1 (or the pseudogene TRBV3-2); 11 nucleotides match TRBD1. This CDR3 region has 16 residues. Per the germline V gene, CDR1 is LGHDT and CDR2 is YNNKEL (reference sequence). V was clipped by 0 bases and J by 4 bases; unmatched bases: 1. The CDR3 bases are TGTGCCAGCAGCCAAGAGGGGACAGGGGGCACCGGGGAGCTGTTTTTT. It is translated as CASSQEGTGGTGELFF.

The chain links TRBV18 to TRBJ2-2, with D possibly being TRBD2 (6 bases). Germline lookup yields CDR1 KGHSH and CDR2 LQKENI. With 5 bases removed from V and 8 bases from J, the gap between germline ends came to 18 bases. The CDR3 length is 15 residues. The DNA for the CDR3 is TGTGCCAGCTCAACTAACACCGGGAGTTCTGGGGAGCTGTTTTTT. It is translated as CASSTNTGSSGELFF.

This chain connects TRBV29-1 to TRBJ2-1; D perhaps matches TRBD1 (6 bases). The ends were cut back, 4 bases at V and 9 bases at J, with 13 bases in the middle. CDR3 length: 12 amino acids. Germline V gene sequence: CDR1 SQVTM, CDR2 ANQGSEA. The DNA of the CDR3 is TGCAGCGTTGGTCTCAGGGGTGCTGAGCAGTTCTTC. Translation gives CSVGLRGAEQFF.

DNA for the CDR3: TGTGCCAGCAGCAACGGACAGGGGGTAAACTATGGCTACACCTTC. This encodes CASSNGQGVNYGYTF. V is TRBV6-5 and J is TRBJ1-2, with TRBD1 matching over 10 bases. CDR3 length: 15 residues. V was pared by 6 bases and J by 2 bases, with 6 bases of the junction left unmatched. CDR1 and CDR2 (germline): MNHEY, SVGAGI.

The genes are TRBV2 and TRBJ2-5, with 7 bases matching TRBD2. The V and J ends lost 8 bases and 0 bases, in that order; junction bases with no gene match: 9. CDR1 and CDR2 (germline): SNHLY, FYNNEI. This CDR3 is built from 15 residues. CDR3 loop: CASPPEGGNQETQYF. In nucleotides, the CDR3 is TGTGCCAGCCCCCCTGAGGGAGGGAACCAAGAGACCCAGTACTTC.

The chain is built from TRBV7-2 and TRBJ2-5; D possibly corresponds to TRBD2 (5 bases). The CDR3 runs to 14 residues. CDR1 is SGHTA, CDR2 FQGNSA, per germline. Deletions cut 2 bases from V and 7 bases from J, with 14 bases between. CDR3 sequence: CASSLSGESRTQYF. The CDR3 coding sequence is TGTGCCAGCAGCTTAAGTGGGGAGAGTAGGACCCAGTACTTC.

The rearrangement uses TRBV3-1 (or the pseudogene TRBV3-2) and TRBJ2-1, with TRBD2 as a possible D gene (5 bases). V lost 4 bases and J 4 bases, leaving 11 bases between the germline ends. Germline V gene data show CDR1 as LGHDT and CDR2 as YNNKEL (reference sequence). The CDR3 length is 14 residues. The CDR3 DNA is TGTGCCAGCAGCCCACGGGAACCGTACAATGAGCAGTTCTTC. Amino acid sequence: CASSPREPYNEQFF.

This chain links TRBV12-3 or TRBV12-4 with TRBJ2-3, with TRBD1 identical over 8 bases. The V and J ends lost 1 base and 14 bases, in that order; junction bases with no gene match: 2. The CDR3 length is 11 residues. This CDR3 is CASSLGTGLYF. CDR3 bases: TGTGCCAGCAGTTTAGGGACAGGGTTGTATTTT.

This rearrangement joins TRBV24-1 to TRBJ1-3; 7 bases match TRBD1. This CDR3 comprises 15 residues. V was pared by 4 bases and J by 4 bases, with 6 bases of the junction left unmatched. Germline V lookup: CDR1 KGHDR, CDR2 SFDVKD. The CDR3 nucleotides are TGTGCCACCAGTGACCCGGGGACAGACGGAAACACCATATATTTT. It encodes CATSDPGTDGNTIYF.

The genes are TRBV5-8 and TRBJ1-5; D unresolved. CDR1 is SGHTS and CDR2 is YDEGEE in the germline V gene. The germline V and J ends were trimmed by 4 bases and 0 bases, with 5 bases remaining between them. CDR3 size: 13 residues. CDR3 residues: CASSPLSNQPQHF. As DNA, the CDR3 is TGTGCCAGCAGCCCACTTAGCAATCAGCCCCAGCATTTT.

The genes are TRBV10-3 and TRBJ1-5, with TRBD1 as a possible D gene (5 bases). V was shortened by 3 bases and J by 0 bases, with 12 bases between the two germline ends. The length of the CDR3 is 16 residues. Germline V CDR1 and CDR2: ENHRY, SYGVKD. CDR3 nucleotides: TGTGCCATCAGTGATTTCCGACAGAATAGCAATCAGCCCCAGCATTTT. Its protein product is CAISDFRQNSNQPQHF.

The chain carries TRBV7-3 and TRBJ2-3, with 7 bases that match TRBD2. The CDR3 contains 17 residues. J gave up 0 bases and V 5 bases, and 11 bases lay outside the gene matches. CDR1 and CDR2 (germline): SGHTA, FQGTGA. CDR3 DNA: TGTGCCAGCAGCCGGGGAGCGCGGGGGACTAGCACAGATACGCAGTATTTT. It translates to CASSRGARGTSTDTQYF.

This clone was counted a few times. This rearrangement joins TRBV5-1 to TRBJ1-5; tentative D call: TRBD1 (6 bases). Germline CDR1 is SGHRS and CDR2 is YFSETQ. With 0 bases removed from V and 0 bases from J, the gap between germline ends came to 7 bases. This CDR3 region has 15 residues. CDR3 in amino acids: CASSLGTVSNQPQHF. The CDR3 bases are TGCGCCAGCAGCTTGGGGACAGTTAGCAATCAGCCCCAGCATTTT.